These T cell receptor beta chains were read from a single sample in a study of blood T cell repertoires in COVID-19. Using immunoSEQ multiplex PCR, the repertoire was profiled, and TCRdb retains in-frame clones only, with some absent. Of 350,000 to 450,000 clones in the sample, around 87% were seen once. Sequencing input: peripheral blood. Source of these receptors: a woman aged 60-75 years with COVID-19, enrolled during active disease. The CDR3 runs from the conserved cysteine through the conserved F or W. D genes are given only for firm matches. Some rows mark clone size as missing; the rest say once, few, many or name a class of expanded clone.

v_call,j_call,clone_size,d_call,cdr3_nt,cdr3_aa
TRBV3-1/TRBV3-2,TRBJ2-7,once,TRBD1,TGTGCCAGCAGCTTACAGGGGCCCTACGAGCAGTACTTC,CASSLQGPYEQYF
TRBV19,TRBJ2-5,-,-,TGTGCCAGTAGTACCCTCCGGGACTATGAAAGGGGGCAAGAGACCCAGTACTTC,CASSTLRDYERGQETQYF
TRBV7-2,TRBJ2-3,-,TRBD2,TGTGCCAGCAGCTTGACTAGCCTTGGCACAGATACGCAGTATTTT,CASSLTSLGTDTQYF
TRBV27,TRBJ2-6,-,-,TGTGCCAGCAGTCCCCGTCCTGGGGCCAACGTCCTGACTTTC,CASSPRPGANVLTF
TRBV28,TRBJ1-1,-,-,TGTGCCAGCAGCCCCCCCCCTCACAGGGTCCCTGAAGCTTTCTTT,CASSPPPHRVPEAFF
TRBV14,TRBJ2-5,-,TRBD1,TGTGCCAGCAGCTTCCAAACGGGACAGACCCAAGAGACCCAGTACTTC,CASSFQTGQTQETQYF
TRBV7-3,TRBJ1-2,-,TRBD1,TGTGCCAGCAGCGCCTCAGGGGGCGCACGGTATGGCTACACCTTC,CASSASGGARYGYTF
TRBV27,TRBJ1-1,-,-,TGTGCCAGCAGTTTTAGGGGTCCTGAGAACACTGAAGCTTTCTTT,CASSFRGPENTEAFF
TRBV5-1,TRBJ2-1,-,-,TGCGCCAGCAGCTTGGGTGTAGCGTTGACCTACAATGAGCAGTTCTTC,CASSLGVALTYNEQFF
TRBV28,TRBJ2-3,-,TRBD2,TGTGCCAGCAGCACGACTAGCGGGTCTATAGATACGCAGTATTTT,CASSTTSGSIDTQYF
TRBV19,TRBJ1-5,-,TRBD1,TGTGCCAGTAGTAGACAGGGTGTACAGCCCCAGCATTTT,CASSRQGVQPQHF
TRBV2,TRBJ2-1,-,TRBD1,TGTGCCAGCAGTTCACAGGGGGCAAGTTACAATGAGCAGTTCTTC,CASSSQGASYNEQFF
TRBV20-1,TRBJ2-1,-,TRBD2,TGCAGTGCTAGTAGGGCTAGCGGGGGGGTGTACAATGAGCAGTTCTTC,CSASRASGGVYNEQFF
TRBV3-1/TRBV3-2,TRBJ1-2,once,TRBD1,TGTGCCAGCAGTTCTCCGACAGGGGACTATGGCTACACCTTC,CASSSPTGDYGYTF
TRBV2,TRBJ2-1,-,-,TGTGCCAGTAAGGAGGCTGAGCAGTTCTTC,CASKEAEQFF
TRBV28,TRBJ2-6,few,-,TGTGCCAGCAGTAGAGGGGGCTCTGGGGCCAACGTCCTGACTTTC,CASSRGGSGANVLTF
TRBV13,TRBJ1-2,-,-,TGTGCCAGCAGCTTAGGCGGAACGGGCTATGGCTACACCTTC,CASSLGGTGYGYTF
TRBV19,TRBJ1-5,once,-,TGTGCCAGCCAAGACAGACATCAGCCCCAGCATTTT,CASQDRHQPQHF
TRBV10-3,TRBJ1-6,-,TRBD1,TGTGCCATCAGTGAGACGCTTCAAGGACAGGGGGCAAGGGCCCTCCACTTT,CAISETLQGQGARALHF
TRBV5-8,TRBJ1-3,-,-,TGTGCCAGCAGCTTGGGACACACTGGAAACACCATATATTTT,CASSLGHTGNTIYF
TRBV7-9,TRBJ2-2,few,-,TGTGCCAGCAGCTCATCCATTAACACCGGGGAGCTGTTTTTT,CASSSSINTGELFF
TRBV10-3,TRBJ1-2,-,-,TGTGCCATCAGCCCGCCTCCAAGTGGGTACCCCAACGGGGACTATGGCTACACCTTC,CAISPPPSGYPNGDYGYTF
TRBV4-1,TRBJ1-4,-,-,TGCGCCAGCAGCCAAGATCAGGGAGAAAAACTGTTTTTT,CASSQDQGEKLFF
TRBV27,TRBJ1-4,-,TRBD1,TGTGCCAGCAGTTGGCGGGGACAGATTAATGAAAAACTGTTTTTT,CASSWRGQINEKLFF
TRBV7-9,TRBJ1-1,-,-,TGTGCCAGCAGCTTAGCCACAAACACTGAAGCTTTCTTT,CASSLATNTEAFF
TRBV24-1,TRBJ1-2,once,TRBD1,TGTGCCACCAGTGACCCGGGACAGGGCATCGGCTACACCTTC,CATSDPGQGIGYTF
TRBV6-5,TRBJ1-1,-,-,TGTGCCAGCAGTTACTCTTCCGGGAGGAACACTGAAGCTTTCTTT,CASSYSSGRNTEAFF
TRBV5-1,TRBJ1-4,few,TRBD1,TGCGCCAGCAGCCCTGGGGACAGGGGAACAACTAATGAAAAACTGTTTTTT,CASSPGDRGTTNEKLFF